A selection of T cell receptor beta chains follows, all from one sample in a study of blood T cell repertoires in COVID-19. Repertoires were generated with immunoSEQ multiplex PCR, while TCRdb's copy carries only in-frame clones and drops some. Of around 100,000 clones in the sample, roughly 89% were seen once. Source material: peripheral blood. The receptors were gathered from a man between 65 and 80 years old with acute or convalescent COVID-19. The CDR3 runs from the conserved cysteine through the conserved F or W. A D gene is named only where the DNA matches it firmly. A clone size is listed for some rows: how often the clone was seen (once, few, many), or a class if it is expanded.

TRBD2 TRBJ2-1 . TRBV6-5 TGTGCCAGCAGTAGTACTAGCGGGGGGGTCGGTGAGCAGTTCTTC CASSSTSGGVGEQFF
. TRBJ2-5 once TRBV11-2 TGTGCCAGCAGCTTAACTGAGACCCAGTACTTC CASSLTETQYF
. TRBJ1-2 . TRBV11-2 TGTGCCAGCAGCCCTGTCGGGACATATCATGGCTACACCTTC CASSPVGTYHGYTF
. TRBJ2-7 . TRBV7-9 TGTGCCAGCAGCTTTACGGGACACCGCTACGAGCAGTACTTC CASSFTGHRYEQYF
TRBD1 TRBJ1-4 . TRBV4-3 TGCGCCAGCAGCCGGACAGGGAATCCTAATGAAAAACTGTTTTTT CASSRTGNPNEKLFF
. TRBJ1-1 . TRBV6-4 TGTGCCAGCAGTGAGGGGGCATATACTGAAGCTTTCTTT CASSEGAYTEAFF
. TRBJ2-7 once TRBV3-1/TRBV3-2 TGTGCCAGCAGCCAATACGGGTACGAGCAGTACTTC CASSQYGYEQYF
TRBD2 TRBJ2-7 . TRBV29-1 TGCAGCGTGCTGGGATTGCTAGCGGGAGGGGGCTCCTACGAGCAGTACTTC CSVLGLLAGGGSYEQYF
TRBD1 TRBJ2-7 . TRBV6-6 TGTGCCAGCAAGACAGGGAGAAACGAGCAGTACTTC CASKTGRNEQYF
. TRBJ2-1 . TRBV7-8 TGTGCCAGCAGAGCTACGACAGCCAATGAGCAGTTCTTC CASRATTANEQFF
TRBD1 TRBJ2-5 once TRBV16 TGTGCCAGCAGCCACCGACAGGGCTTCGGTGAGACCCAGTACTTC CASSHRQGFGETQYF
. TRBJ2-3 . TRBV3-1/TRBV3-2 TGTGCCAGCAGCCAAGAGGGGCTAGATACGCAGTATTTT CASSQEGLDTQYF
. TRBJ2-7 . TRBV27 TGTGCCAGCAGTTTATCTGGGACAATCTCCTACGAGCAGTACTTC CASSLSGTISYEQYF
. TRBJ1-4 once TRBV5-6 TGTGCCAGCAGCTTGGTTCAGGGATATGAAAAACTGTTTTTT CASSLVQGYEKLFF
TRBD2 TRBJ2-4 . TRBV4-1 TGCGCCAGCAGCCATTCCTGGGGGGGACAAAACATTCAGTACTTC CASSHSWGGQNIQYF
TRBD2 TRBJ2-1 medium-sized TRBV11-2 TGTGCCAGCAGCCTGGCACTAGCGGGAGGGTACAATGAGCAGTTCTTC CASSLALAGGYNEQFF
TRBD1 TRBJ2-1 . TRBV7-2 TGTGCCAGCAGTCGGGACAGTCCCCTCTACAATGAGCAGTTCTTC CASSRDSPLYNEQFF
. TRBJ1-1 . TRBV12-3/TRBV12-4 TGTGCCAGCAGCTTCCCAGCGGTTGAAGCTTTCTTT CASSFPAVEAFF
. TRBJ1-5 . TRBV4-1 TGCGCCAGCAGCCAAGATACGGGGACAAGTAATCAGCCCCAGCATTTT CASSQDTGTSNQPQHF
. TRBJ1-6 . TRBV5-1 TGCGCCAGCAGCAACGGACAGACTAATTCACCCCTCCACTTT CASSNGQTNSPLHF
. TRBJ1-2 . TRBV2 TGTGCCAGCACCGGTGGGGGGGCCTATTATGGCTACACCTTC CASTGGGAYYGYTF
TRBD1 TRBJ2-3 . TRBV25-1 TGTGCCAGCAGTGAATACCCTCCGGGACAGAACACAGATACGCAGTATTTT CASSEYPPGQNTDTQYF
TRBD1 TRBJ1-4 . TRBV5-5 TGTGCCAGCAGCTTGGTCTGGACAGGGGATGAAAAACTGTTTTTT CASSLVWTGDEKLFF
. TRBJ2-6 once TRBV5-1 TGCGCCAGCAGCGTGCCACTCTCTGGGGCCAACGTCCTGACTTTC CASSVPLSGANVLTF
TRBD2 TRBJ2-1 . TRBV7-2 TGTGCCAGCAGCTTATCGGTGGCTAGCGGGGGGGCCAGGCAGTTCTTC CASSLSVASGGARQFF
TRBD1 TRBJ1-2 . TRBV3-1/TRBV3-2 TGTGCCAGCAGCCAAGTAGGGACAGGGACTAACTATGGCTACACCTTC CASSQVGTGTNYGYTF